This T cell receptor beta chain was identified during a study of blood T cell repertoires in COVID-19. Profiled with immunoSEQ multiplex PCR; TCRdb holds only in-frame clones, not every one. Of roughly 200,000 clones listed, under 90% are singletons. Looked up from germline, CDR1 is SGHNT and CDR2 is YENEEA. Deletions cut 6 bases from V and 0 bases from J, with 11 bases between. The CDR3 length is 14 residues. What was sequenced was peripheral blood. This clonotype was obtained from an elderly man with acute or convalescent COVID-19. The chain combines TRBV11-3 with TRBJ1-1; a possible D gene is TRBD1 (5 bases). CDR3 nucleotide sequence: TGTGCCAGCAGGAGGACACCTATGAACACTGAAGCTTTCTTT. Translating gives CASRRTPMNTEAFF.